One and the same sample provided the 5 T cell receptor beta chains below, sequenced in a study of T cell repertoires in ileal Crohn's disease. The sorted cells were lamina propria lymphocytes from surgical specimens, first isolated by density gradient. Some clones are missing from TCRdb's copy, which holds only in-frame ones; the method was immunoSEQ multiplex PCR. This table has a few thousand clones, roughly 90% appearing once. Material: CD4+ T cells from ileum. The receptors derive from an adult with Crohn's disease. Some clones in this sample may be carry-over from other donors' samples.

The chain has TRBV6-5 and TRBJ2-7; 10 nucleotides match TRBD2. This CDR3 contains 16 residues. V trimming: 4 bases; J trimming: 6 bases; junction bases outside the gene matches: 12. Germline V gene lookup returns CDR1 MNHEY and CDR2 SVGAGI. The CDR3 region has the DNA TGTGCCAGCAGTTCCACCAGCGGGAGGGCGGGGGCCGAGCAGTACTTC. It encodes CASSSTSGRAGAEQYF.

The rearrangement links TRBV19 to TRBJ2-4, with 14 bases fitting TRBD2. The length of the CDR3 is 17 residues. With V trimmed by 5 bases and J by 3 bases, 6 bases remained unmatched. The germline V gene encodes CDR1 LNHDA and CDR2 SQIVND (reference sequence). CDR3 coding DNA: TGTGCCAGTAGTGACTGGGGACTAGCGGGGGACAAAAACATTCAGTACTTC. As protein: CASSDWGLAGDKNIQYF. Complete variable domain (other parts from reference TRBV19 and TRBJ2-4): DGGITQSPKYLFRKEGQNVTLSCEQNLNHDAMYWYRQDPGQGLRLIYYSQIVNDFQKGDIAEGYSVSREKKESFPLTVTSAQKNPTAFYLCASSDWGLAGDKNIQYFGAGTRLSVL.

The rearrangement links TRBV2 to TRBJ2-7; 7 bases line up with TRBD2. Germline V lookup: CDR1 SNHLY, CDR2 FYNNEI. This CDR3 contains 14 residues. The J segment lost 0 bases and the V segment lost 6 bases, leaving 5 bases of the junction unmatched. The CDR3 DNA is TGTGCCAGCAGGCTAGCGGACCTCTCCTACGAGCAGTACTTC. Translated, it gives CASRLADLSYEQYF.

CDR3 bases: TGTGCCAGTAGTTCCAGGACTAGCGGGATGAGCACAGATACGCAGTATTTT. It is translated as CASSSRTSGMSTDTQYF. The V call is TRBV19, the J call TRBJ2-3; 12 positions match TRBD2. V trimming: 5 bases; J trimming: 0 bases; junction bases outside the gene matches: 6. Per germline, CDR1 LNHDA and CDR2 SQIVND (reference sequence). The CDR3 consists of 17 residues.

This chain links TRBV19 with TRBJ2-1, with 8 bases aligning to TRBD2. V dropped 6 bases and J dropped 7; count of bases not matched to a gene: 8. The length of the CDR3 is 14 residues. CDR1 is LNHDA and CDR2 is SQIVND in the germline V gene (reference sequence). CDR3 sequence (DNA): TGTGCCAGTAGCCCAGGGACTAGTCTGAATGAGCAGTTCTTC. As protein: CASSPGTSLNEQFF.